Included here is one T cell receptor (beta chain) sequence, with context. This clonotype was detected ten times or more. This clone's antigen is unknown. One base away there is no much larger clone; base qualities are not given. The sample is drawn from a study of CD8+CD57+ T cells in acquired aplastic anemia (dated by TCRdb to between 2017 and 2018). Regarding the complete study: A mean of approximately 3 ug of DNA, ranging from roughly 0.2 to 30 ug, was extracted from sorted CD4+ and CD8+ cells. CD8+CD57+ expansion was defined as a frequency above the mean frequency observed in healthy subjects. Study-level results and caveats: Around 28 CD8+ CDR3 sequences were found to be shared between patients and controls, but these sequences appeared to be highly expressed in patients and within the immunodominant clones of the patients. Patients and healthy controls showed no significant difference in CD8+ Simpson's diversity (P=0.060).

TCR beta VDJ combination and CDR3 sequence profiling used genomic DNA as the template. An Illumina HiSeq 2000 was the platform used for TCR repertoire sequencing. On the authors' methods: TRBV/TRBJ rearrangement plots, CDR3 size and DJ length profiles, and Simpson's diversity index were used to assess repertoires. The most abundant DNA sequence in the deep sequencing data was taken as the immunodominant clone. CDR3 amino acid sequences were screened for sharing across subjects and compared with published repertoires and the VDJdb database. The raw public reads went through TCRdb reprocessing: fastp at Q25, MiXCR clone calling, in-frame beta chains kept. Each entry is one CDR3 protein sequence, shown with its most common DNA and genes. The V and J calls shown here were made by TCRdb, not taken from the authors' results. A total of a few hundred thousand distinct CDR3 sequences appear in this sample, almost 50% of them only once. The biggest ten clones account for approximately 20% of the sample.

The patients picked for sequencing were ones in whom flow cytometry had shown an expansion of CD8+CD57+ cells. Every patient had severe acquired aplastic anemia, diagnosed using the International Study of Aplastic Anemia and Agranulocytosis and Camitta criteria. At the time blood was sampled, none of the patients had received any therapy. TCR repertoires of sorted CD4+ and CD8+ blood T cells from severe aplastic anemia patients and healthy subjects were deep-sequenced in the study. Patients were enrolled under clinicaltrials.gov protocols 00001620, 01623167, 00001397, 00071045, 00081523 and 00961064 in the USA. Ficoll-Paque density gradient centrifugation was used to isolate peripheral blood mononuclear cells. Before DNA extraction, CD4+ and CD8+ T cells were sorted by FACS or by magnetic beads. CDR1 SNHLY and CDR2 FYNNEI were looked up in the germline V gene. Its CDR3 holds 14 amino acids, cysteine through phenylalanine. Left in the record is the CDR3 DNA by itself, 42 bases read in frame from the first base. From V the trimming removes 3 bases and from J it removes 3 bases, while the gene matches leave 4 bases of the junction unaccounted for.

What was sequenced was sorted CD4+, CD8+, or CD8+CD57+ T cells (not recorded which) from PBMCs. The V and J segments used are TRBV2 and TRBJ2-5, with 7 bases aligning to TRBD1. This clonotype was obtained from a human donor with aplastic anemia. CDR3 protein: CASSEPDREETQYF. The nucleotides read TGTGCCAGCAGTGAGCCCGACAGGGAAGAGACCCAGTACTTC. This CDR3, with the reference TRBV2 and TRBJ2-5 proteins standing in past its ends, gives the full variable domain EPEVTQTPSHQVTQMGQEVILRCVPISNHLYFYWYRQILGQKVEFLVSFYNNEISEKSEIFDDQFSVERPDGSNFTLKIRSTKLEDSAMYFCASSEPDREETQYFGPGTRLLVL.